This T cell receptor (beta chain) came from a study of OX40 agonist ivuxolimab in advanced cancers. Study-wide results and limits: Expansion of clones was among the lowest in partial responders at 0.1-3.0 mg/kg.

Data came from immunoSEQ multiplex PCR; TCRdb stores just in-frame clones and leaves some out. The sample carries about 36,000 clones, approximately 80% recorded once. This CDR3 spans 14 amino acids. J lost 4 bases, V lost 6 bases, and 7 bases had no gene match. Germline lookup yields CDR1 SGHTA and CDR2 FQGTGA. This clone turned up a few times. No antigen is known for it. Other nucleotide sequences from this sample produce the same CDR3. This clonotype was sampled from an adult with an advanced solid tumor such as melanoma, head and neck, liver or kidney cancer. This sequence joins TRBV7-3 and TRBJ1-1; 8 bases agree with TRBD1. Sequencing used CD4+ or CD8+ T cells sorted from blood, obtained in a trial of the OX40 agonist ivuxolimab. CDR3 coding DNA: TGTGCCAGCAGTCCAGGGGGCGCGAGCACTGAAGCTTTCTTT. It specifies CASSPGGASTEAFF.